The 5 T cell receptor beta chains below all came from one sample that was sequenced in a study of T cell repertoires in cytomegalovirus infection. TCRdb re-derived calls from the reads in MiXCR, one entry per CDR3 protein. The sample holds under 200,000 distinct CDR3 sequences, roughly 30% seen once. Sample: PBMCs. The receptor source for this set is a human donor in good health (CMV status not recorded). Some clones in this sample may be carry-over from other donors' samples.

The chain combines TRBV27 with TRBJ2-7; 7 bases line up with TRBD2. Germline V lookup: CDR1 MNHEY, CDR2 SMNVEV (reference sequence). This CDR3 comprises 14 residues. The trim removed 0 bases at V and 6 bases at J, leaving 5 bases unmatched. The CDR3 sequence: CASSLSGGWGEQYF. CDR3 DNA: TGTGCCAGCAGTTTATCGGGAGGGTGGGGCGAGCAGTACTTC.

This clonotype was observed at least ten times. J is TRBJ2-3 and V is TRBV7-2, with D possibly matching TRBD2 (7 bases). The germline V gene encodes CDR1 SGHTA and CDR2 FQGNSA. V was clipped by 3 bases and J by 6 bases, with 16 bases between them. CDR3 length: 15 residues. The CDR3 sequence: CASSFGRGGVDTQYF. In nucleotides, the CDR3 is TGTGCCAGCAGCTTCGGTAGGGGGGGTGTTGATACGCAGTATTTT.

This clonotype was seen a few times. The V call is TRBV5-1, the J call TRBJ2-1, with 15 bases aligning to TRBD2. J was trimmed by 5 bases and V by 4 bases; bases with no gene match: 4. The length of the CDR3 is 16 residues. Germline V gene lookup returns CDR1 SGHRS and CDR2 YFSETQ. The CDR3 DNA reads as TGCGCCAGCAGCCGGACTAGCGGGGGGGCTCACAATGAGCAGTTCTTC. Its protein product is CASSRTSGGAHNEQFF.

There are a few counts of this clonotype. The CDR3 sequence is CASSISGGIGNEQFF. Written as DNA, the CDR3 is TGTGCCAGCAGCATTAGCGGGGGAATCGGCAATGAGCAGTTCTTC. J is TRBJ2-1 and V is TRBV7-3, with 9 bases that match TRBD2. This CDR3 comprises 15 residues. With V trimmed by 5 bases and J by 6 bases, 8 bases remained unmatched. From germline, CDR1 is SGHTA and CDR2 FQGTGA.

This clonotype has just a few counts. The CDR3 region has the DNA TGTGCCAGCAGTTTCCCCCCTCTCTCTGGAAACACCATATATTTT. Translation gives CASSFPPLSGNTIYF. This rearrangement joins TRBV28 to TRBJ1-3; D gene ambiguous. The germline V gene encodes CDR1 MDHEN and CDR2 SYDVKM. V dropped 3 bases and J dropped 0 bases, with 9 bases sitting between them. CDR3 length: 15 amino acids.